This T cell receptor gamma chain came from a study of γδ T cells in repeated Plasmodium falciparum infection. TCRdb reprocessed the multiplex PCR reads through CATT. This table holds 13,000 to 15,000 gamma-chain clones, about 1.5% found once. In regard to this clone: A read error is the likely source, as a far larger clone sits one nucleotide away. Distinct nucleotide sequences in the sample also encode this CDR3.

Bulk repertoires came from Vgamma9/Vdelta2+ or Vdelta2-negative gammadelta T cells flow-sorted from PBMC. V was pared by 5 bases and J by 0 bases, with 10 bases of the junction left unmatched. The CDR3 runs to 15 residues. CDR1 is GITISATS, CDR2 ISYDGTV, per germline (reference sequence). Sequencing was done on a sample of gamma-delta T cells from blood. V is TRGV9 and J is TRGJ1 or TRGJ2. Here the J gene was assigned by germline matching of the DNA, as TCRdb has none. The receptor comes from a pool of human donors (malaria-infected and uninfected, not separated). CDR3 DNA: TGTGCCTTGTGGGCCCCCTCCCCGAATTATTATAAGAAACTCTTT. This encodes CALWAPSPNYYKKLF.